This T cell receptor beta chain appears in the sequencing data of a study of blood T cell repertoires in COVID-19. Looking at the study overall: Collection of acute and convalescent COVID-19 samples took place in the United States, Italy and Spain. Sources were T cells, B-cell-depleted T cells, or PBMCs; the material itself was cDNA or gDNA.

Authors' analysis steps: From reference gene primer amplification, estimates of nucleated cell counts were derived. Libraries were prepared by immunoSEQ multiplex PCR; TCRdb keeps only in-frame clonotypes and omits some of them. The V and J calls and clone size were taken over from that table, and D and trimming were inferred from the DNA. The repertoire includes about 140,000 clones, about three quarters of them detected once, and around a sixth sits in the top ten. Germline values: CDR1 MGHRA, CDR2 YSYEKL. This CDR3 comprises 16 residues. V was clipped by 3 bases and J by 6 bases, with 17 bases between them.

The receptor was isolated from a man over 45 with acute or convalescent COVID-19. Source material: peripheral blood. The gene calls are TRBV4-1 and TRBJ2-2; D possibly corresponds to TRBD1 (6 bases). The CDR3, as DNA: TGCGCCAGCAGCCACCCACAGGGATTGTCGGCCGGGGAGCTGTTTTTT. Translated, it gives CASSHPQGLSAGELFF.